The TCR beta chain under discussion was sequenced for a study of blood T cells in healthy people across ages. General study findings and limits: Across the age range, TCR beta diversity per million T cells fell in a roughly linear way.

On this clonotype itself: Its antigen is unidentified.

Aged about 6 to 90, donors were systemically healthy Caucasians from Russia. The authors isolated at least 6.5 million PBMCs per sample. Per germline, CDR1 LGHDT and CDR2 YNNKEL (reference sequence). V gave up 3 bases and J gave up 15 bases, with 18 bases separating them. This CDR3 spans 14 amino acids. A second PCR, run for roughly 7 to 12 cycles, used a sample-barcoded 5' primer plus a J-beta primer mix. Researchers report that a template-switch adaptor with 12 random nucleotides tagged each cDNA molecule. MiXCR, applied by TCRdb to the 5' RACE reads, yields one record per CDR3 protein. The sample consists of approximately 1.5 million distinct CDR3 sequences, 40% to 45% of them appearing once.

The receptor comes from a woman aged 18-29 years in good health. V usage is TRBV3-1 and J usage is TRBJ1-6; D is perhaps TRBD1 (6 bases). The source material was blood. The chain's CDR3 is CASSQPPDSFLLHF. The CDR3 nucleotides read TGTGCCAGCAGCCAGCCACCGGACAGTTTTCTCCTCCACTTT. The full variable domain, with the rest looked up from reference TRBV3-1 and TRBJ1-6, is DTAVSQTPKYLVTQMGNDKSIKCEQNLGHDTMYWYKQDSKKFLKIMFSYNNKELIINETVPNRFSPKSPDKAHLNLHINSLELGDSAVYFCASSQPPDSFLLHFGNGTRLTVT.